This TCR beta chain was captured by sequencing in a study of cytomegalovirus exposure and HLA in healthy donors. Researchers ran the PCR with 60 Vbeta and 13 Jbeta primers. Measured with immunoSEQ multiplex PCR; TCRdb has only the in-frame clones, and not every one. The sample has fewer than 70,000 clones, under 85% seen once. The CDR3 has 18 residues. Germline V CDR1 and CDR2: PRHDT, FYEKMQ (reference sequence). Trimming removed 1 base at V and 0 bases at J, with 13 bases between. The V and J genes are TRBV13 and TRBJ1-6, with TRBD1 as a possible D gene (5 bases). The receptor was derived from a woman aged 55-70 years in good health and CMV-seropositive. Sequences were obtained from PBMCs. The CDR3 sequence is CASSLDPRGSSYNSPLHF. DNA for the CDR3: TGTGCCAGCAGCTTAGACCCCCGGGGGAGCTCCTATAATTCACCCCTCCACTTT.